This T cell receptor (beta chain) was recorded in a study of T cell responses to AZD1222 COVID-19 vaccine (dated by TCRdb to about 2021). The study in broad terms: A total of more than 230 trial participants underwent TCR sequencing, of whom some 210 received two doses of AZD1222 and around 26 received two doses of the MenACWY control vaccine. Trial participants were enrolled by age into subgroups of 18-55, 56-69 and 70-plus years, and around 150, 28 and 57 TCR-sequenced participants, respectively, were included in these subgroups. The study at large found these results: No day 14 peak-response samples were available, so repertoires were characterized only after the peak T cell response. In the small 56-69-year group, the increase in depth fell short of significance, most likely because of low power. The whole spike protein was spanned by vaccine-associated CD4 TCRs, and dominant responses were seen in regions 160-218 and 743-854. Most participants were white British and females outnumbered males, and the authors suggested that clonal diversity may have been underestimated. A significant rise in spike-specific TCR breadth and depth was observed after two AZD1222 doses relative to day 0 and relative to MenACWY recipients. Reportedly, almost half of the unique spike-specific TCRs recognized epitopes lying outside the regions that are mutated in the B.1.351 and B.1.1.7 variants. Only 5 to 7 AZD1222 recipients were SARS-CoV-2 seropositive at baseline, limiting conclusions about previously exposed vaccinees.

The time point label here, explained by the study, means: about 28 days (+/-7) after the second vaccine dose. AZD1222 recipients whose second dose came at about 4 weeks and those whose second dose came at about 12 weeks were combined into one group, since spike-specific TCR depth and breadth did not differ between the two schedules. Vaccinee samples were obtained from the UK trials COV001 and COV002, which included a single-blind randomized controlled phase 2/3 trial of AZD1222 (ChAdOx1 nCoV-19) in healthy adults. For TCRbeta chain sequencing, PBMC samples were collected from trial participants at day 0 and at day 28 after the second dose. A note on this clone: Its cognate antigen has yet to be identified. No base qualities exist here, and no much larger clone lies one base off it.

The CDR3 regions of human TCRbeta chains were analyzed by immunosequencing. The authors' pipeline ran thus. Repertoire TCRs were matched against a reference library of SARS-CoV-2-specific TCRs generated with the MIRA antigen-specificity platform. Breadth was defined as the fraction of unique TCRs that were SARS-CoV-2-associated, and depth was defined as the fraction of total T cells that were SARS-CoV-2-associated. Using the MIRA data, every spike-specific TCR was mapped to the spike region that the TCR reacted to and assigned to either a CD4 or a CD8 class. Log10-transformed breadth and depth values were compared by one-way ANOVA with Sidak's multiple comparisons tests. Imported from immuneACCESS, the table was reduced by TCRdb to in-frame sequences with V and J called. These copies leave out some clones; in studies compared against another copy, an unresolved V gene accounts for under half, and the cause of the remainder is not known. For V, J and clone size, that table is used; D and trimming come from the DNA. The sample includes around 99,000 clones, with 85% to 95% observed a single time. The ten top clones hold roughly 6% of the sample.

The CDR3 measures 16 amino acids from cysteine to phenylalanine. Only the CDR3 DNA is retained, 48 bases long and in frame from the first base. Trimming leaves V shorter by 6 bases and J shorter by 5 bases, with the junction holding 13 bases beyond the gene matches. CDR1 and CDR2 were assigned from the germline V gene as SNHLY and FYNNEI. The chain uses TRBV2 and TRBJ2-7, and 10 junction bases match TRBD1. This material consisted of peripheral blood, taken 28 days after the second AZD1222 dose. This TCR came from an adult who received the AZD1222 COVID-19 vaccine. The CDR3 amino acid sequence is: CASSPRPRDRGNEQYF. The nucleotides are TGTGCCAGCAGCCCGAGGCCCCGGGACAGGGGAAACGAGCAGTACTTC.